The clone carrying this TCR beta chain has just a few counts. The entry originates in a study of T-cell memory formation after mild COVID-19. A single record per CDR3 protein comes from TCRdb applying MiXCR to the 5' RACE reads. In the table there are around 340,000 distinct CDR3 sequences, around 14% of which are singletons. CDR1 MGHRA and CDR2 YSYEKL come from the germline V gene. With V trimmed by 5 bases and J by 2 bases, 7 bases remained unmatched. There are 16 residues in the CDR3. The gene calls are TRBV4-1 and TRBJ2-3; TRBD2 matches 10 bases. What was sequenced was PBMCs or a T cell subset sorted from them (not recorded which). This sequence was found in a man younger than 30 who had mild COVID-19 (a few samples of this study predate the infection). Cell type and time point are not known. The CDR3 DNA follows: TGCGCCAGCAGCGACTTAGCGGGGGGCCTCACAGATACGCAGTATTTT. It yields the protein CASSDLAGGLTDTQYF.